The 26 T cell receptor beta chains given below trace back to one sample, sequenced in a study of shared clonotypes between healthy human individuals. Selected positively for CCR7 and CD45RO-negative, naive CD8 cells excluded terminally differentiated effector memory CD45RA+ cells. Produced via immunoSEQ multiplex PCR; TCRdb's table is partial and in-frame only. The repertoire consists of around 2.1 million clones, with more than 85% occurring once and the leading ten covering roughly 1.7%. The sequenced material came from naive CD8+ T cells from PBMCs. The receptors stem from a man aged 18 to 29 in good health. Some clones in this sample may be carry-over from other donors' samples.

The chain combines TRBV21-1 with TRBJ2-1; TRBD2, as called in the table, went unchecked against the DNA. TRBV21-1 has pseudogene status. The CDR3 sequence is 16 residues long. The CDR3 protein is CASSKNEVYSYNEQFF. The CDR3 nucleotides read TGTGCCAGCAGCAAAAACGAGGTTTACTCCTACAATGAGCAGTTCTTC.

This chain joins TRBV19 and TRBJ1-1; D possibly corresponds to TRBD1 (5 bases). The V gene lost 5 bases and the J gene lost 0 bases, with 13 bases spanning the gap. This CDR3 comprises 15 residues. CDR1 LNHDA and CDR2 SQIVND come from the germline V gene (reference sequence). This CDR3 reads CASSPRGVMNTEAFF. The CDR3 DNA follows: TGTGCCAGTAGTCCTAGAGGGGTCATGAACACTGAAGCTTTCTTT. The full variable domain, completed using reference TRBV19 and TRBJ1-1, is DGGITQSPKYLFRKEGQNVTLSCEQNLNHDAMYWYRQDPGQGLRLIYYSQIVNDFQKGDIAEGYSVSREKKESFPLTVTSAQKNPTAFYLCASSPRGVMNTEAFFGQGTRLTVV.

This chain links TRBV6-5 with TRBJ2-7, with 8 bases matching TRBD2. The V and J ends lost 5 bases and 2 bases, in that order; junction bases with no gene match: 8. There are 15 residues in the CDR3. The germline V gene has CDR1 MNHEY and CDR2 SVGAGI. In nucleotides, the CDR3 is TGTGCCAGCAGTCCCACCGGGACTAGAACCTACGAGCAGTACTTC. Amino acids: CASSPTGTRTYEQYF.

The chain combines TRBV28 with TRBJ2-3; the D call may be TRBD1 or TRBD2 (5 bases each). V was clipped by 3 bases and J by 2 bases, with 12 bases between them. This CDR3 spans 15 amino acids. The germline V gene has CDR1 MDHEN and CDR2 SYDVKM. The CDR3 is CASSFPQGPTDTQYF. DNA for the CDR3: TGTGCCAGCAGTTTCCCCCAGGGACCCACAGATACGCAGTATTTT. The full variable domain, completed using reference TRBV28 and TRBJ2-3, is DVKVTQSSRYLVKRTGEKVFLECVQDMDHENMFWYRQDPGLGLRLIYFSYDVKMKEKGDIPEGYSVSREKKERFSLILESASTNQTSMYLCASSFPQGPTDTQYFGPGTRLTVL.

CDR3 DNA sequence: TGTGCCAGCTCACCAGCCCGGACAGGGGGGAACACCGGGGAGCTGTTTTTT. Translating it yields CASSPARTGGNTGELFF. The chain is built from TRBV18 and TRBJ2-2; 10 nucleotides agree with TRBD1. The CDR3 loop spans 17 amino acids. The germline CDR1 and CDR2 sequences are KGHSH and LQKENI. V dropped 2 bases and J dropped 1; count of bases not matched to a gene: 4.

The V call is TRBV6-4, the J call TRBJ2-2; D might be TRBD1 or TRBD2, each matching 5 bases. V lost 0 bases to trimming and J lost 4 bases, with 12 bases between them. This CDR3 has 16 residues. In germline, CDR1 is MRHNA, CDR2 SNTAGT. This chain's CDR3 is CASSDSRDLSTGELFF. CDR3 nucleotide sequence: TGTGCCAGCAGTGACTCCAGGGACCTCTCCACCGGGGAGCTGTTTTTT.

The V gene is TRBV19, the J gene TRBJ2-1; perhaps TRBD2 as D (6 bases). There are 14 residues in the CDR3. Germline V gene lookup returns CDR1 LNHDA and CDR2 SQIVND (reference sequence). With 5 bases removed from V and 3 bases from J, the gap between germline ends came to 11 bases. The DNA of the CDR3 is TGTGCCAGTAGTCCGGGACTCCTCTACAATGAGCAGTTCTTC. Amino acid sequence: CASSPGLLYNEQFF.

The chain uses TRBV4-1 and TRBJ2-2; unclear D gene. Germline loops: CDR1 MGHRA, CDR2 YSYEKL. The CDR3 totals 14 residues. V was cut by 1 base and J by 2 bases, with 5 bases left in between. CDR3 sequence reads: CASSQGANTGELFF. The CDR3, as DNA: TGCGCCAGCAGCCAAGGGGCTAACACCGGGGAGCTGTTTTTT.

The CDR3 loop reads CASSLLAGRSYEQYF. DNA for the CDR3: TGTGCCAGCAGTTTATTGGCGGGAAGATCCTACGAGCAGTACTTC. This chain joins TRBV27 and TRBJ2-7; the D gene is possibly TRBD2 (6 bases). This CDR3 comprises 15 residues. From germline, CDR1 is MNHEY and CDR2 SMNVEV (reference sequence). V lost 1 base to trimming and J lost 1 base, with 11 bases between them.

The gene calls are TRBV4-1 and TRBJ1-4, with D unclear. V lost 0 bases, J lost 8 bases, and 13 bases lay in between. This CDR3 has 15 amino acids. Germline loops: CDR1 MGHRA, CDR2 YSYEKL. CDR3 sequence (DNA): TGCGCCAGCAGCCAAGATCGCGCGTCGGGGGAAAAACTGTTTTTT. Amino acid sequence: CASSQDRASGEKLFF.

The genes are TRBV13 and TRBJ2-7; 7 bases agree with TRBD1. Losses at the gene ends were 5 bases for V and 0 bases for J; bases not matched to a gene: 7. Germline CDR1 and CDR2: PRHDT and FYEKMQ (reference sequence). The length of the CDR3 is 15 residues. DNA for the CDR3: TGTGCCAGCAGCACCAGGACAGGCAACTCCTACGAGCAGTACTTC. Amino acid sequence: CASSTRTGNSYEQYF.

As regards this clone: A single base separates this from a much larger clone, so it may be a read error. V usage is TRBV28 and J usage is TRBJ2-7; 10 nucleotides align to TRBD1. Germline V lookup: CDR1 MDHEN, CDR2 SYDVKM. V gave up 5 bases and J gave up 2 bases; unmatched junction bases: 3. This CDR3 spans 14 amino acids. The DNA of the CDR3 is TGTGCCAGCAGTGCCGGGACAGGGGCCTACGAGCAGTACTTC. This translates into CASSAGTGAYEQYF.

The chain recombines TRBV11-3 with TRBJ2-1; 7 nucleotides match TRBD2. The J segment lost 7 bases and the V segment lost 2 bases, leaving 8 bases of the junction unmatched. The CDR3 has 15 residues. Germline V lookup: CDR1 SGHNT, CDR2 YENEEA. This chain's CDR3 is CASSLRGGSGNEQFF. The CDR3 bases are TGTGCCAGCAGCTTAAGGGGCGGGAGTGGAAATGAGCAGTTCTTC.

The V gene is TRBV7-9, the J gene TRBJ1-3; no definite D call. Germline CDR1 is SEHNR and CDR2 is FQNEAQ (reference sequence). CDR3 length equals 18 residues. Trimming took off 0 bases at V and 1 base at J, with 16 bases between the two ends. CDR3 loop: CASSLAGPGQYSGNTIYF. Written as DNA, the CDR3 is TGTGCCAGCAGCTTAGCCGGACCCGGCCAGTATTCTGGAAACACCATATATTTT.

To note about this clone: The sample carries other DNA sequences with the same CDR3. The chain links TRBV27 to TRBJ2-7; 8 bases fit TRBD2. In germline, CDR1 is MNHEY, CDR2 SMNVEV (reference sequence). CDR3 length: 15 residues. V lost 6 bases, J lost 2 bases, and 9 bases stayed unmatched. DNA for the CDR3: TGTGCCAGCAGGGGATCCGGGACTAGACCCTACGAGCAGTACTTC. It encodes CASRGSGTRPYEQYF.

The CDR3 here is CASSLGVAGPGETQYF. As DNA, the CDR3 is TGTGCCAGCAGCTTAGGTGTAGCGGGACCTGGAGAGACCCAGTACTTC. The J gene is TRBJ2-5, the V gene TRBV7-2; the match to TRBD2 covers 8 bases. V dropped 1 base and J dropped 4; count of bases not matched to a gene: 8. Germline loops: CDR1 SGHTA, CDR2 FQGNSA. The length of the CDR3 is 16 residues.

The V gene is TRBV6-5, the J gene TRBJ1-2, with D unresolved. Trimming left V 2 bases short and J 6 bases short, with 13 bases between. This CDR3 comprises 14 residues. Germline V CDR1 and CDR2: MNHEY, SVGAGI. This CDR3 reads CASSYVAFGDGYTF. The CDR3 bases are TGTGCCAGCAGTTACGTGGCTTTTGGGGATGGCTACACCTTC.

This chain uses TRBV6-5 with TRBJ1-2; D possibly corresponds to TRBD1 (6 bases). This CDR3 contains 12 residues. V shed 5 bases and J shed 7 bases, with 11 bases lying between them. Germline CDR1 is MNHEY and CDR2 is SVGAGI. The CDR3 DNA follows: TGTGCCAGCAGTGCGACAGGCGGTGGCTACACCTTC. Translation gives CASSATGGGYTF.

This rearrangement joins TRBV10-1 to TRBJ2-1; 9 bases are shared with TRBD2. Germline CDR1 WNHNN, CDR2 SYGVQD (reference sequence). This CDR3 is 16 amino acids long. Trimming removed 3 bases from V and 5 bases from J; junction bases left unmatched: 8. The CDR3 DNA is TGCGCCAGCAGTGAACGAGTTGCGGGAGGGAACAATGAGCAGTTCTTC. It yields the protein CASSERVAGGNNEQFF.

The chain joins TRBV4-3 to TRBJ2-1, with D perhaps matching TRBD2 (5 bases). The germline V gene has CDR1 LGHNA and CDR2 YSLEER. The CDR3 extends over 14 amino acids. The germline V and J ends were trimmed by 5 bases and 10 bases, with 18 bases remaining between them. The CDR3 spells CASSARLDRREQFF. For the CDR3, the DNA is TGCGCCAGCAGCGCTCGGCTGGATCGGAGGGAGCAGTTCTTC.

CDR3 in DNA: TGTGCCAGCAGTGAAGCTGGACAGACCTACGAGCAGTACTTC. This sequence encodes CASSEAGQTYEQYF. The chain combines TRBV6-1 with TRBJ2-7; D perhaps matches TRBD1 (6 bases). The CDR3 length is 14 residues. The germline CDR1 and CDR2 sequences are MNHNS and SASEGT. V dropped 0 bases and J dropped 2 bases, with 8 bases sitting between them.

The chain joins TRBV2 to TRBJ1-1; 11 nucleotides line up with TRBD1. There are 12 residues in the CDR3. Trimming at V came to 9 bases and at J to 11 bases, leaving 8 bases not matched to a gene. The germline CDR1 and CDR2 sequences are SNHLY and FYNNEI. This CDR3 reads CARGQGARWAFF. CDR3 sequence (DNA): TGTGCCAGAGGACAGGGGGCACGGTGGGCTTTCTTT.

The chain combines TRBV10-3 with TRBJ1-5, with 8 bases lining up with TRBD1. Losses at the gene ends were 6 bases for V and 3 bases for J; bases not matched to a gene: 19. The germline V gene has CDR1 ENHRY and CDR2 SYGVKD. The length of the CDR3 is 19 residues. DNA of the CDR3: TGTGCCATCAGCCAGCGAAAAACAAAGACAGGGGCGGACAATCAGCCCCAGCATTTT. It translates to CAISQRKTKTGADNQPQHF.

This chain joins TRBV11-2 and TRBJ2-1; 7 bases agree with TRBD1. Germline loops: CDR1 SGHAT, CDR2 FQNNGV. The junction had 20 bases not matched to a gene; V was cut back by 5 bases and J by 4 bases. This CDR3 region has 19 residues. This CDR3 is CASSPASRDRGLGYNEQFF. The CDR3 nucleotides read TGTGCCAGCAGCCCAGCGTCCCGGGACAGAGGTTTAGGGTACAATGAGCAGTTCTTC. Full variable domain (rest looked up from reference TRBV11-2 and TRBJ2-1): EAGVAQSPRYKIIEKRQSVAFWCNPISGHATLYWYQQILGQGPKLLIQFQNNGVVDDSQLPKDRFSAERLKGVDSTLKIQPAKLEDSAVYLCASSPASRDRGLGYNEQFFGPGTRLTVL.

The CDR3 coding sequence is TGTGCCAGCTCACACTCGGGACGGGGAACCTACGAGCAGTACTTC. Residues: CASSHSGRGTYEQYF. The rearrangement uses TRBV18 and TRBJ2-7; the D gene could be TRBD1 or TRBD2 (5 bases each). Trimming took 4 bases from V and 2 from J, leaving 15 bases between them. Germline V gene lookup returns CDR1 KGHSH and CDR2 LQKENI. CDR3 length: 15 residues. Full variable domain (rest looked up from reference TRBV18 and TRBJ2-7): NAGVMQNPRHLVRRRGQEARLRCSPMKGHSHVYWYRQLPEEGLKFMVYLQKENIIDESGMPKERFSAEFPKEGPSILRIQQVVRGDSAAYFCASSHSGRGTYEQYFGPGTRLTVT.

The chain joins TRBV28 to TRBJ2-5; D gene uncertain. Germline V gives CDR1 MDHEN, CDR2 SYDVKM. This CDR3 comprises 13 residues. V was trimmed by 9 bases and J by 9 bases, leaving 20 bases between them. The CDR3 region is CARTPPDHWAQYF. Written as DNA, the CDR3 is TGTGCCAGAACCCCCCCCGATCATTGGGCCCAGTACTTC.